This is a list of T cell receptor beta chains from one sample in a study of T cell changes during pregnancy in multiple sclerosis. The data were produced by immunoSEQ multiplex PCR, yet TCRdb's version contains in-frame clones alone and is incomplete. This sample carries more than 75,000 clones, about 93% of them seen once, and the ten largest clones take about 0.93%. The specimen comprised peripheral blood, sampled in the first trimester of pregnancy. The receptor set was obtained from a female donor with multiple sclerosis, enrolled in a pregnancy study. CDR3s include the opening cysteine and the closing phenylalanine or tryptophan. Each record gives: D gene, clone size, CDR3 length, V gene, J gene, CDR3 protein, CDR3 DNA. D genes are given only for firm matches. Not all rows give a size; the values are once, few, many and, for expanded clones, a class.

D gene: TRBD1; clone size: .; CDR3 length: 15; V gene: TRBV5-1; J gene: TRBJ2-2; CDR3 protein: CASSLQGLYTGELFF; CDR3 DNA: TGCGCCAGCAGCTTACAGGGGCTATACACCGGGGAGCTGTTTTTT
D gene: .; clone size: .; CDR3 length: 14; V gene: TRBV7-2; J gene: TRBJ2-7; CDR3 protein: CASSRTDDSYEQYF; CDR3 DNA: TGTGCCAGCAGCAGGACAGACGATTCCTACGAGCAGTACTTC
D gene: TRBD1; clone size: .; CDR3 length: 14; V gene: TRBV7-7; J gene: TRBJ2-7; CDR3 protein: CASSSGQGAYEQYF; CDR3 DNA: TGTGCCAGCAGCTCAGGACAGGGGGCCTACGAGCAGTACTTC
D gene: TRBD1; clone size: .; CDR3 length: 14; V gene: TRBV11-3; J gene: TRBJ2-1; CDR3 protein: CASSRDRGPNEQFF; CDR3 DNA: TGTGCCAGCAGCCGGGACAGGGGTCCCAATGAGCAGTTCTTC
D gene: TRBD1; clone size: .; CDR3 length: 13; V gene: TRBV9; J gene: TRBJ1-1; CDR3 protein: CASSVVRDSEAFF; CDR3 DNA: TGTGCCAGCAGCGTAGTCAGGGACAGTGAAGCTTTCTTT
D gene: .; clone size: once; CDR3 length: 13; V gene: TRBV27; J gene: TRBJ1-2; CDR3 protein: CASSWGGDYGYTF; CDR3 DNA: TGTGCCAGCAGTTGGGGCGGAGACTATGGCTACACCTTC
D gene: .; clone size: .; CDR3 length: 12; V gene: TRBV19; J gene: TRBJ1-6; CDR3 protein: CASSDSHSPLHF; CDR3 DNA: TGTGCCAGTAGCGACTCCCATTCACCCCTCCACTTT
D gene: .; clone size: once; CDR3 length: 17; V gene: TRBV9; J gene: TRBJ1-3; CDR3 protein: CASSAATLRGSGNTIYF; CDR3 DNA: TGTGCCAGCAGCGCAGCTACACTTAGGGGCTCTGGAAACACCATATATTTT
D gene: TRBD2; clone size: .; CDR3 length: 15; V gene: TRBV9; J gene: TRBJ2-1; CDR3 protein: CASSGRGKRENEQFF; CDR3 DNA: TGTGCCAGCAGCGGGAGGGGTAAGCGGGAGAATGAGCAGTTCTTC
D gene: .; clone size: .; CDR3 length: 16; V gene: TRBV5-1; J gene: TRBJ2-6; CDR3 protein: CASGDSFFSGANVLTF; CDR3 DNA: TGCGCCAGCGGAGACAGTTTTTTCTCTGGGGCCAACGTCCTGACTTTC
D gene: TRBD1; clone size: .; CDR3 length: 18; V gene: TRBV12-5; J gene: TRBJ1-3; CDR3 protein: CASGLPSDRSRPGNTIYF; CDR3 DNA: TGTGCTAGTGGTTTGCCGTCGGACAGGTCTCGACCTGGAAACACCATATATTTT
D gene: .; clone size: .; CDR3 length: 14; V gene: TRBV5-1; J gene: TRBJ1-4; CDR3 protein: CASRGGTSNEKLFF; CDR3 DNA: TGCGCCAGCAGAGGCGGGACGAGTAATGAAAAACTGTTTTTT
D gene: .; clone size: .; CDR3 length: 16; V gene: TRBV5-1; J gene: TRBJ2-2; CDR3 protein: CASSSRGSHNTGELFF; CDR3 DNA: TGCGCCAGCAGCTCACGTGGCAGTCATAACACCGGGGAGCTGTTTTTT
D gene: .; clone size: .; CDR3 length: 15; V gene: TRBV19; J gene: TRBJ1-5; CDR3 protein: CASSPPGGYNQPQHF; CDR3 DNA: TGTGCCAGTAGTCCTCCGGGAGGATACAATCAGCCCCAGCATTTT
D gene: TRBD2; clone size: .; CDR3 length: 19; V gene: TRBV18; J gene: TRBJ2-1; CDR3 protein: CASSPPRGAGVRSYNEQFF; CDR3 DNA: TGTGCCAGCTCACCACCCCGGGGAGCGGGGGTACGATCCTACAATGAGCAGTTCTTC
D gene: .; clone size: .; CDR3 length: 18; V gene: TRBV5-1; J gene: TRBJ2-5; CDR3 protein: CASSLARSAGRYQETQYF; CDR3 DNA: TGCGCCAGCAGCTTGGCCCGATCCGCAGGGAGGTACCAAGAGACCCAGTACTTC